Sequencing of this T cell receptor beta chain was carried out in a study of blood T cell repertoires in COVID-19. This clone was counted once. At one end the junction does not follow the germline gene, possibly because of a read error. The assay was immunoSEQ multiplex PCR, and TCRdb's table has in-frame clones only and misses some. The sample consists of about 160,000 clones, 85% of them appearing once. This CDR3 has 11 amino acids. Germline V CDR1 and CDR2: SGHTA, FQGNSA. V and J are TRBV7-2 and TRBJ1-2, with D unresolved. This TCR derives from a human donor with acute or convalescent COVID-19. The donor label of this sample is uncertain. Sequenced input: peripheral blood. CDR3 residues: CASSLVGLAEF. CDR3 coding DNA: TGTGCCAGCAGCTTAGTCGGGTTGGCCGAATTC.